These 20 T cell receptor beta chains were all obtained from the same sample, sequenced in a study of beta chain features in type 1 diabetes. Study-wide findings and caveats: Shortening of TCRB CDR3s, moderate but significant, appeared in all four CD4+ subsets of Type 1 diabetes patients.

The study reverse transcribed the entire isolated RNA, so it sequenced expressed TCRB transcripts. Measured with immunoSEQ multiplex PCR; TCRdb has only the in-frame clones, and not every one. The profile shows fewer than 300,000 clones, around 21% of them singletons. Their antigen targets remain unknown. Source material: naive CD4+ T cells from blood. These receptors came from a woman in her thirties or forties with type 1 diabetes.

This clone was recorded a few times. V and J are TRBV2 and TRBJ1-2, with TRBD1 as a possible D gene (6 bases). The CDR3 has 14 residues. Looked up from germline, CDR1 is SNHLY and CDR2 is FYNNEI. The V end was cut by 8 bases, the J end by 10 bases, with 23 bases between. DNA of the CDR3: TGTGCCAGCGTGGGAAGCTTACAGGGTGTCCCCTACACCTTC. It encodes CASVGSLQGVPYTF.

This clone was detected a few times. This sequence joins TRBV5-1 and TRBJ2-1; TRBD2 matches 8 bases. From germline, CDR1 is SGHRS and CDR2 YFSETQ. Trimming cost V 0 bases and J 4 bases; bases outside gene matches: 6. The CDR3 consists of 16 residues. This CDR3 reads CASSLDRASGYNEQFF. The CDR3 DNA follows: TGCGCCAGCAGCTTGGATAGGGCTAGCGGGTACAATGAGCAGTTCTTC.

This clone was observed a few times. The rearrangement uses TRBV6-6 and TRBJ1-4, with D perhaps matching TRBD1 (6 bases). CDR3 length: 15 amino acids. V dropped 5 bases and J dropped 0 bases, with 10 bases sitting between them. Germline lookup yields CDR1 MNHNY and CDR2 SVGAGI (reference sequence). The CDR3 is CASSSQGTTNEKLFF. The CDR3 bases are TGTGCCAGCAGTAGCCAGGGGACAACTAATGAAAAACTGTTTTTT.

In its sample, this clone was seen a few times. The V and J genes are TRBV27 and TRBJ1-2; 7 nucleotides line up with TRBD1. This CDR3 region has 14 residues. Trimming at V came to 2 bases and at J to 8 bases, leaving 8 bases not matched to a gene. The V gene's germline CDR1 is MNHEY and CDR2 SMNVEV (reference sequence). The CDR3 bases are TGTGCCAGCAGTTTAAGAGGGGGCAATGGCGGCTACACCTTC. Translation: CASSLRGGNGGYTF.

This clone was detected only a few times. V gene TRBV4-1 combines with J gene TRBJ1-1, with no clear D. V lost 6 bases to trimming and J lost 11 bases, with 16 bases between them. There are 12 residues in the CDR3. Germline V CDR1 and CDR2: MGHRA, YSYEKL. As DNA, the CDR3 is TGCGCCAGCAGTCTGACCCGAGGCCAGGCTTTCTTT. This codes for CASSLTRGQAFF.

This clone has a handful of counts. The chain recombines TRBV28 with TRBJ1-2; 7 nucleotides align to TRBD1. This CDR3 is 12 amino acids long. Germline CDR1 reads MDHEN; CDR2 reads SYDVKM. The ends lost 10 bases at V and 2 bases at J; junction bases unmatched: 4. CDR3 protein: CATQGQNYGYTF. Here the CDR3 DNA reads TGTGCCACCCAGGGACAGAACTATGGCTACACCTTC.

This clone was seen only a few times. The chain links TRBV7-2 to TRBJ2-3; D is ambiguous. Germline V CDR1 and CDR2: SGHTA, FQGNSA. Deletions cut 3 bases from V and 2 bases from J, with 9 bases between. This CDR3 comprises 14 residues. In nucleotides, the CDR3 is TGTGCCAGCAGCTTCAGGCAACCCACAGATACGCAGTATTTT. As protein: CASSFRQPTDTQYF.

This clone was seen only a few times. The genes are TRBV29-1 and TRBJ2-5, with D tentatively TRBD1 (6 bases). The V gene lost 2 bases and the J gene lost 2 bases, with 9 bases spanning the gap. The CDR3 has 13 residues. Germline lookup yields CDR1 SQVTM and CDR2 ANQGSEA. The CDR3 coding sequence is TGCAGCGTTGAACCCGGACAGCAAGAGACCCAGTACTTC. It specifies CSVEPGQQETQYF.

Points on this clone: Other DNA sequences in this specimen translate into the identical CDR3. The CDR3 here is CASSFAGEETQYF. In nucleotides, the CDR3 is TGTGCCAGCAGCTTCGCGGGAGAAGAGACCCAGTACTTC. This chain links TRBV7-3 with TRBJ2-5, with 7 bases identical to TRBD2. V gave up 3 bases and J gave up 3 bases; unmatched junction bases: 1. CDR1 SGHTA and CDR2 FQGTGA come from the germline V gene. There are 13 residues in the CDR3.

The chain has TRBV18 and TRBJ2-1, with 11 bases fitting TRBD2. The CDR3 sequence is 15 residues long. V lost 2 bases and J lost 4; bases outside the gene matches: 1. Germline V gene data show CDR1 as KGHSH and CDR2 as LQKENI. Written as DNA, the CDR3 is TGTGCCAGCTCACCAACTAGCGGGGGTTACAATGAGCAGTTCTTC. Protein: CASSPTSGGYNEQFF.

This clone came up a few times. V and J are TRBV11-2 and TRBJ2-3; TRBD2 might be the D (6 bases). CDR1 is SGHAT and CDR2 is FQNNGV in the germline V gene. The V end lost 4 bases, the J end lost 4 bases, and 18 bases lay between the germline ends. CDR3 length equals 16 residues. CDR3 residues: CASSSRLVGGADTQYF. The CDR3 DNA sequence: TGTGCCAGCAGCTCCAGACTAGTGGGTGGCGCAGATACGCAGTATTTT.

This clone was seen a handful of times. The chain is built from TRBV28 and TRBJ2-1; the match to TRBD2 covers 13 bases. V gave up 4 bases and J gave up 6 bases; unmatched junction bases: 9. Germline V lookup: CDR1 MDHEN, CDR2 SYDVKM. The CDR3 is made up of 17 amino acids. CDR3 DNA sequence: TGTGCCAGCAGTTCGACTAGCGGGGGGCTGGGCGGCAATGAGCAGTTCTTC. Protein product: CASSSTSGGLGGNEQFF.

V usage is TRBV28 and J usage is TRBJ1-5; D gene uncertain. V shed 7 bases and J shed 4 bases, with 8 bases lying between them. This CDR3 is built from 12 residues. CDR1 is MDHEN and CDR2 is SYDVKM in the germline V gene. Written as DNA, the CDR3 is TGTGCCAGCACCCTGTTAAATCAGCCCCAGCATTTT. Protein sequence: CASTLLNQPQHF.

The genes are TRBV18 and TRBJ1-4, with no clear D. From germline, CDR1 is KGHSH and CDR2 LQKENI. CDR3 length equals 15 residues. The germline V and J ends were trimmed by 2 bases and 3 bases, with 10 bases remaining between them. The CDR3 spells CASSPSTGSNEKLFF. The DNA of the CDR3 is TGTGCCAGCTCACCAAGTACGGGTTCTAATGAAAAACTGTTTTTT.

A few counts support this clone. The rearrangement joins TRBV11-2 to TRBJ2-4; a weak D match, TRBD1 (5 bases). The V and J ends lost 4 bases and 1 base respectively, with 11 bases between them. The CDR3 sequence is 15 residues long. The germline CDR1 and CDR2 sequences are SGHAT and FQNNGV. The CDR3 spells CASSSQGGAKNIQYF. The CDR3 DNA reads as TGTGCCAGCAGCTCGCAGGGTGGTGCCAAAAACATTCAGTACTTC.

The CDR3 region is CASSLREETEAFF. CDR3 DNA: TGTGCCAGCAGCCTCAGGGAAGAAACTGAAGCTTTCTTT. The V and J genes are TRBV7-8 and TRBJ1-1; D is possibly TRBD1 (5 bases). This CDR3 region has 13 residues. Looked up from germline, CDR1 is SGHVS and CDR2 is FQNEAQ. The germline V and J ends were trimmed by 5 bases and 5 bases, with 12 bases remaining between them.

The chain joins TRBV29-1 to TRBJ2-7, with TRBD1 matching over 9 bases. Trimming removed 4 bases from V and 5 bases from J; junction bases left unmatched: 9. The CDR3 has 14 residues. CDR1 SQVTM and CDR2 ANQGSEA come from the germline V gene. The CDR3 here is CSVGSGTGRDEQYF. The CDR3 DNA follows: TGCAGCGTTGGCTCCGGGACAGGGCGGGACGAGCAGTACTTC.

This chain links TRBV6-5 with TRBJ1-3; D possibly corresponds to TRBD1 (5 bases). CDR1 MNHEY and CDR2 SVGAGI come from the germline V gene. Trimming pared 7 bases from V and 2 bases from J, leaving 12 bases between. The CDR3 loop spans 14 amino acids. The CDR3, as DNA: TGTGCCAGCACCGGACAAGGGACTGGAAACACCATATATTTT. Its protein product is CASTGQGTGNTIYF.

The CDR3 nucleotides are TGTGCCAGCAGTTCTCCGGGACAGGAATCCTACGAGCAGTACTTC. Translating gives CASSSPGQESYEQYF. The rearrangement uses TRBV6-5 and TRBJ2-7, with TRBD1 matching 8 bases. The CDR3 is made up of 15 amino acids. The ends lost 4 bases at V and 1 base at J; junction bases unmatched: 6. Germline values: CDR1 MNHEY, CDR2 SVGAGI.

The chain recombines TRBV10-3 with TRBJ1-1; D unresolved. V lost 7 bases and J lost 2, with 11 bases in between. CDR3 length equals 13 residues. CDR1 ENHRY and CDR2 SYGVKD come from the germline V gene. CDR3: CAIKGESNTEAFF. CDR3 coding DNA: TGTGCCATCAAGGGAGAGAGTAACACTGAAGCTTTCTTT.